The rows below give T cell receptor beta chains drawn from one sample of a study of vaccination and CD4 T cells after COVID-19. A single record per CDR3 protein comes from TCRdb applying MiXCR to the PCR reads. The sample lists about 9,000 distinct CDR3 sequences, around 64% seen once, with approximately 28% in the top ten. For these receptors, no antigen is known. Sample: CD4+ T cells from blood, cultured in vitro. These receptors were collected from a human donor who had recovered from COVID-19. The CDR3 runs from the conserved cysteine through the conserved F or W. D genes are given only for firm matches. Clone size is shown for a subset of rows, as once, few, many or a class of expanded clone.

v_gene	abundance	j_gene	d_gene	CDR3aa	CDR3nt
TRBV20-1	.	TRBJ2-7	.	CSADADGLGEQYF	TGCAGTGCTGACGCAGACGGGCTCGGCGAGCAGTACTTC
TRBV6-1	.	TRBJ1-1	.	CASIKAGSTEAFF	TGTGCCAGCATCAAAGCCGGGTCCACTGAAGCTTTCTTT
TRBV19	.	TRBJ1-1	.	CASHRAGGTEAFF	TGTGCCAGCCACCGTGCCGGCGGCACTGAAGCTTTCTTT
TRBV18	once	TRBJ1-2	TRBD1	CASSPQGTGTSWGYTF	TGTGCCAGCTCACCCCAAGGGACAGGGACCTCTTGGGGCTACACCTTC
TRBV7-2	.	TRBJ2-7	TRBD2	CASSVSSSGGALGEQYF	TGTGCCAGCAGCGTATCTTCTAGCGGGGGGGCCCTTGGCGAGCAGTACTTC
TRBV20-1	once	TRBJ2-4	.	CSARSALGLDIQYF	TGCAGTGCTAGAAGCGCGCTTGGATTGGACATTCAGTACTTC
TRBV6-5	.	TRBJ1-2	TRBD1	CASSSDRGNYGYTF	TGTGCCAGCAGTTCCGACAGGGGAAACTATGGCTACACCTTC
TRBV30	.	TRBJ2-1	TRBD2	CAWCAGLAGTNEQFF	TGTGCCTGGTGTGCGGGACTAGCGGGAACCAATGAGCAGTTCTTC
TRBV6-1	.	TRBJ1-2	.	CASSDQPVWGGYGYTF	TGTGCCAGCAGTGATCAACCGGTGTGGGGGGGGTATGGCTACACCTTC
TRBV30	.	TRBJ2-7	.	CAWSVSVYEQYF	TGTGCCTGGAGTGTATCAGTGTACGAGCAGTACTTC
TRBV10-3	.	TRBJ1-1	.	CAITEGNTEAFF	TGTGCCATCACAGAGGGGAACACTGAAGCTTTCTTT
TRBV19	.	TRBJ2-2	TRBD1	CASTMGTGWAGELFF	TGTGCCAGTACCATGGGGACAGGGTGGGCCGGGGAGTTGTTTTTT
TRBV11-2	.	TRBJ1-1	.	CASSLDGTDTEAFF	TGTGCCAGCAGCTTAGATGGTACAGACACTGAAGCTTTCTTT
TRBV20-1	.	TRBJ1-4	TRBD1	CSARGDGQGLGTNEKLFF	TGCAGTGCTAGGGGAGATGGACAGGGCCTAGGTACTAATGAAAAACTGTTTTTT
TRBV20-1	.	TRBJ2-5	TRBD2	CSARDQRGGAEETQYF	TGCAGTGCTAGAGATCAACGCGGGGGGGCCGAAGAGACCCAGTACTTC
TRBV20-1	.	TRBJ2-7	TRBD2	CSALGGAVREQYF	TGCAGTGCTCTCGGGGGGGCGGTGAGGGAGCAGTACTTC
TRBV7-9	few	TRBJ1-2	.	CASSSTDREYGYTF	TGTGCCAGCAGCTCGACAGATAGGGAATATGGCTACACCTTC
TRBV27	.	TRBJ2-2	TRBD1	CASSLKQGAGELFF	TGTGCCAGCAGTTTGAAACAGGGGGCCGGGGAGCTGTTTTTT
TRBV6-2/TRBV6-3	few	TRBJ1-2	.	CASSWRGAPYTYGYTF	TGTGCCAGCAGTTGGAGGGGGGCGCCCTACACCTATGGCTACACCTTC
TRBV10-1	.	TRBJ2-1	.	CASSAFRESGRFF	TGCGCCAGCAGTGCCTTCCGGGAGTCCGGCAGGTTCTTC
TRBV20-1	once	TRBJ2-3	TRBD2	CSARDTGLAGGVDTQYF	TGCAGTGCTAGAGATACAGGACTAGCGGGAGGGGTGGATACGCAGTATTTT
TRBV19	few	TRBJ1-1	.	CASSPPPGEAFF	TGTGCCAGTAGTCCCCCTCCGGGTGAAGCTTTCTTT
TRBV21-1	.	TRBJ2-7	.	CASSGRTGLTYEQYF	TGTGCCAGCAGCGGACGGACAGGCCTCACCTACGAGCAGTACTTC
TRBV20-1	.	TRBJ1-2	.	CSARVQSQGRWYGYTF	TGCAGTGCTAGAGTTCAGTCGCAGGGCAGATGGTATGGCTACACCTTC
TRBV10-1	.	TRBJ2-2	TRBD1	CASSGTGLNTGELFF	TGCGCCAGCAGCGGGACAGGGTTGAACACCGGGGAGCTGTTTTTT
TRBV27	.	TRBJ1-5	.	CASSLGWSNQPQHF	TGTGCCAGCAGTTTAGGTTGGAGTAATCAGCCCCAGCATTTT
TRBV14	.	TRBJ2-1	.	CASSPRESYNEQFF	TGTGCCAGCAGCCCACGGGAGTCCTACAATGAGCAGTTCTTC
TRBV6-2/TRBV6-3	.	TRBJ1-2	.	CASSYPGTPGGYGYTF	TGTGCCAGCAGTTACCCCGGGACACCTGGCGGGTATGGCTACACCTTC
TRBV2	.	TRBJ2-5	.	CASSESETQYF	TGTGCCAGCAGTGAGTCGGAGACCCAGTACTTC
TRBV29-1	.	TRBJ1-2	.	CSVGPTGSYGYTF	TGCAGCGTTGGACCTACAGGATCCTATGGCTACACCTTC
TRBV12-3/TRBV12-4	once	TRBJ2-6	.	CASSLAGLPGANVLTF	TGTGCCAGCAGTTTAGCAGGCTTGCCTGGGGCCAACGTCCTGACTTTC
TRBV19	.	TRBJ2-2	TRBD1	CASSIVGAGGTGELFF	TGTGCCAGTAGTATAGTAGGGGCAGGGGGCACCGGGGAGCTGTTTTTT
TRBV2	.	TRBJ1-5	.	CASSTGRGFNQPQHF	TGTGCCAGCAGCACGGGCAGGGGTTTCAATCAGCCCCAGCATTTT
TRBV18	once	TRBJ1-4	.	CASSPQGDQLFF	TGTGCCAGCTCACCACAGGGCGACCAACTGTTTTTT
TRBV24-1	few	TRBJ2-3	.	CATSDNGATDTQYF	TGTGCCACCAGTGATAACGGGGCGACAGATACGCAGTATTTT
TRBV7-3	.	TRBJ2-5	TRBD2	CASSLTSGKQETQYF	TGTGCCAGCAGCTTGACTAGCGGGAAGCAAGAGACCCAGTACTTC
TRBV7-2	.	TRBJ1-4	TRBD1	CASSLGGRANEKLFF	TGTGCCAGCAGCCTAGGGGGCAGGGCTAATGAAAAACTGTTTTTT
TRBV21-1	.	TRBJ1-6	.	CARGLSSYNSPLHF	TGTGCCAGGGGTCTAAGCTCCTATAATTCACCCCTCCACTTT
TRBV7-6	.	TRBJ2-2	.	CASSLLGDTTTGELFF	TGTGCCAGCAGTCTTCTGGGGGACACGACCACCGGGGAGCTGTTTTTT
TRBV6-2/TRBV6-3	.	TRBJ1-2	TRBD1	CASSGQGDYYGYTF	TGTGCCAGCAGCGGACAGGGAGATTACTATGGCTACACCTTC
TRBV12-3/TRBV12-4	.	TRBJ2-6	.	CASTWGAGGRANVLTF	TGTGCCAGCACCTGGGGGGCGGGCGGCAGGGCCAACGTCCTGACTTTC
TRBV28	.	TRBJ2-3	.	CASSGGAIRGPDTQYF	TGTGCCAGCAGCGGCGGAGCGATCCGTGGGCCAGATACGCAGTATTTT
TRBV20-1	.	TRBJ2-4	.	CSARDQPSSGKNIQYF	TGCAGTGCTAGAGATCAACCTAGCAGTGGCAAAAACATTCAGTACTTC
TRBV6-5	once	TRBJ1-6	.	CASSYSLATSSYNSPLHF	TGTGCCAGCAGTTACTCACTGGCAACGAGCTCCTATAATTCACCCCTCCACTTT
TRBV6-1	.	TRBJ2-7	.	CASLGAYEQYF	TGTGCCAGCTTGGGGGCCTACGAGCAGTACTTC
TRBV15	few	TRBJ1-3	.	CATSRDPGTGNTIYF	TGTGCCACCAGCAGAGATCCGGGAACGGGAAACACCATATATTTT
TRBV20-1	.	TRBJ1-2	.	CSAPKGGNGYTF	TGCAGTGCTCCTAAGGGGGGCAATGGCTACACCTTC
TRBV30	.	TRBJ2-3	TRBD2	CAWTRLAGSTDTQYF	TGTGCCTGGACGCGCCTAGCGGGCTCCACAGATACGCAGTATTTT
TRBV11-2	.	TRBJ2-2	.	CASSLRPGTTGELFF	TGTGCCAGCAGCTTAAGGCCAGGGACCACCGGGGAGCTGTTTTTT
TRBV7-2	.	TRBJ2-7	.	CASSLAIGGGLNEQYF	TGTGCCAGCAGCTTAGCTATCGGGGGCGGCTTAAACGAGCAGTACTTC
TRBV20-1	.	TRBJ1-5	.	CSANEGGSQPQHF	TGCAGTGCTAACGAGGGGGGGAGTCAGCCCCAGCATTTT
TRBV27	.	TRBJ2-7	.	CASSLGGLASYEQYF	TGTGCCAGCAGTTTAGGGGGTCTAGCTTCCTACGAGCAGTACTTC
TRBV6-2/TRBV6-3	.	TRBJ2-3	.	CASSYSGSPDTQYF	TGTGCCAGCAGTTATTCAGGTAGCCCAGATACGCAGTATTTT
TRBV7-2	.	TRBJ2-2	TRBD1	CATPTGGRPGELFF	TGTGCCACCCCGACAGGGGGCCGTCCCGGGGAGCTGTTTTTT
TRBV2	.	TRBJ1-1	TRBD1	CASGTGGFQAEAFF	TGTGCCAGCGGGACAGGGGGCTTTCAGGCTGAAGCTTTCTTT
TRBV7-2	.	TRBJ2-3	.	CASSNPGPDTQYF	TGTGCCAGCAGCAACCCAGGTCCCGATACGCAGTATTTT
TRBV7-2	.	TRBJ2-5	TRBD2	CASTVGRQETQYF	TGTGCCAGCACCGTCGGGAGGCAAGAGACCCAGTACTTC
TRBV20-1	.	TRBJ1-1	TRBD1	CSVRTGDGGAFF	TGCAGTGTCAGGACAGGGGATGGCGGGGCTTTCTTT
TRBV18	.	TRBJ2-5	.	CASSPPGTKETQYF	TGTGCCAGCTCACCACCGGGGACAAAAGAGACCCAGTACTTC